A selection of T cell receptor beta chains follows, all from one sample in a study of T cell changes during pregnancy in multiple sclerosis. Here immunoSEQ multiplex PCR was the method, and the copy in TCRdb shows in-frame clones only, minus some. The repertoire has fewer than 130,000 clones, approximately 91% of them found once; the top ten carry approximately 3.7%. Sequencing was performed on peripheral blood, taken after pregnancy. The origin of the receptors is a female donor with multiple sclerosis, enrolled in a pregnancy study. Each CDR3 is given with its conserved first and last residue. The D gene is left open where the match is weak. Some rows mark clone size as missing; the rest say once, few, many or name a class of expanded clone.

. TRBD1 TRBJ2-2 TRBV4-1 CASSQGTGATGELFF TGCGCCAGCAGCCAAGGGACAGGGGCTACCGGGGAGCTGTTTTTT
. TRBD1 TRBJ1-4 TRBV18 CASSRDRGDEKLFF TGTGCCAGCTCAAGGGACAGGGGAGATGAAAAACTGTTTTTT
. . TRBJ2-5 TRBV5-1 CASSFGWGQSQETQYF TGCGCCAGCAGCTTCGGGTGGGGGCAGTCCCAAGAGACCCAGTACTTC
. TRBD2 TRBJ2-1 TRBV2 CAGALAGGPDEQFF TGTGCCGGCGCTTTAGCGGGGGGGCCCGATGAGCAGTTCTTC
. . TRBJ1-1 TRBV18 CASSPRGNTEAFF TGTGCCAGCTCACCAAGGGGGAACACTGAAGCTTTCTTT
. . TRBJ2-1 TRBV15 CATSRFPLAEVHEQFF TGTGCCACCAGCAGATTCCCCCTAGCCGAGGTCCATGAGCAGTTCTTC
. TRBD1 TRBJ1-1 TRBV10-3 CAISEAPGQGPSEAFF TGTGCCATCAGTGAGGCACCGGGACAGGGTCCGTCTGAAGCTTTCTTT
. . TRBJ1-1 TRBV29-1 CSVAWGRGNTEAFF TGCAGCGTAGCTTGGGGGAGGGGAAACACTGAAGCTTTCTTT
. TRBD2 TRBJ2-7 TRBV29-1 CSVEDWTSGGVHEQYF TGCAGCGTTGAAGATTGGACTAGCGGGGGAGTACACGAGCAGTACTTC
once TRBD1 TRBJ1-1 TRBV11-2 CATEGTGVIANTEAFF TGTGCCACCGAGGGGACAGGGGTGATTGCGAACACTGAAGCTTTCTTT
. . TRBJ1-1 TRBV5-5 CASSEPLGLGGRAFF TGTGCCAGCAGCGAACCTTTGGGGTTGGGGGGGAGAGCTTTCTTT
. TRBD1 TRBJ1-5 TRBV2 CASTPDRGLNQPQHF TGTGCCAGCACTCCGGACAGGGGGCTGAATCAGCCCCAGCATTTT
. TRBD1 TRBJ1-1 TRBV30 CACSRDREAFF TGTGCCTGCTCCAGGGACAGGGAAGCTTTCTTT
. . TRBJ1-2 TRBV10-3 CAISESNGQISRTGYTF TGTGCCATCAGTGAGTCGAATGGACAGATATCACGGACGGGCTACACCTTC
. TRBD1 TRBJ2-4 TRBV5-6 CASSFIGQGSDQYF TGTGCCAGCAGCTTTATAGGACAGGGGTCCGATCAGTACTTC
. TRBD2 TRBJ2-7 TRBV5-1 CASSSTGGRGYEQYF TGCGCCAGCAGCTCAACGGGGGGTAGGGGCTACGAGCAGTACTTC